These 25 T cell receptor beta chains originate from one sample sequenced in a study of early T cells in non-severe SARS-CoV-2 infection. In TCRdb, the 5' RACE reads were re-called with MiXCR into one record per CDR3 protein. This sample has 45,000 to 60,000 distinct CDR3 sequences; approximately 8% occur once, and the top ten carry under 3.5%. Sequenced input: whole blood. All receptors come from an adult who was a healthcare worker with PCR-confirmed SARS-CoV-2 infection or an uninfected control (not recorded which).

The chain carries TRBV4-2 and TRBJ1-2; D call uncertain. Germline values: CDR1 LGHNA, CDR2 YNFKEQ. CDR3 length: 14 residues. V shed 0 bases and J shed 6 bases, with 11 bases lying between them. The CDR3 sequence is CASSQESFGDGYTF. The DNA for the CDR3 is TGTGCCAGCAGCCAAGAGTCTTTTGGGGATGGCTACACCTTC.

This clonotype was picked up a small number of times. The CDR3 spells CASSPYDLYEQYF. CDR3 sequence (DNA): TGTGCCAGCAGCCCCTATGACCTCTACGAGCAGTACTTC. This sequence joins TRBV14 and TRBJ2-7; D ambiguous. Trimming took 4 bases from V and 3 from J, leaving 10 bases between them. This CDR3 comprises 13 residues. Looked up from germline, CDR1 is SGHDN and CDR2 is FVKESK.

This clonotype was seen repeatedly, ten times or more. The chain has TRBV5-6 and TRBJ1-5; no firm D call. The ends were cut back, 3 bases at V and 3 bases at J, with 7 bases in the middle. CDR3 length: 13 amino acids. In germline, CDR1 is SGHDT, CDR2 YYEEEE. The CDR3 region is CASSSAPNQPQHF. CDR3 DNA sequence: TGTGCCAGCAGCTCGGCCCCCAATCAGCCCCAGCATTTT.

This clonotype was seen more than once but under ten times. The chain couples TRBV7-6 to TRBJ2-1, with D uncertain. CDR3 length equals 15 residues. Germline CDR1 reads SGHVS; CDR2 reads FNYEAQ. V was shortened by 5 bases and J by 0 bases, with 11 bases between the two germline ends. The CDR3 nucleotides read TGTGCCAGCAGCCCCAGCTTCGGCTCCTACAATGAGCAGTTCTTC. It translates to CASSPSFGSYNEQFF.

This clonotype was observed at least ten times. The V gene is TRBV28, the J gene TRBJ2-3; 7 positions match TRBD1. Germline assignment: CDR1 MDHEN and CDR2 SYDVKM. The CDR3 covers 15 residues. V shed 4 bases and J 0 bases; nucleotides not matched to a gene: 4. DNA of the CDR3: TGTGCCAGCAGTTCGTCAGGGGGAAGCACAGATACGCAGTATTTT. Its translation: CASSSSGGSTDTQYF.

This clonotype has ten or more counts. This rearrangement joins TRBV20-1 to TRBJ1-6, with D possibly TRBD1 on 6 matching bases. V was clipped by 6 bases and J by 3 bases, with 18 bases between them. Per germline, CDR1 DFQATT and CDR2 SNEGSKA (reference sequence). CDR3 length: 16 amino acids. The CDR3 is CSAHNVLTGYNSPLHF. The DNA of the CDR3 is TGCAGTGCCCACAATGTACTGACAGGCTATAATTCACCCCTCCACTTT.

This clonotype was seen repeatedly, ten times or more. The rearrangement joins TRBV5-4 to TRBJ2-1; 11 bases line up with TRBD2. J gave up 4 bases and V 2 bases, and 2 bases lay outside the gene matches. From germline, CDR1 is SGHNT and CDR2 YYREEE (reference sequence). This CDR3 has 15 amino acids. As DNA, the CDR3 is TGTGCCAGCAGCTTTAGCGGGAGGGGGTACAATGAGCAGTTCTTC. It translates to CASSFSGRGYNEQFF. Supplemented by reference TRBV5-4 and TRBJ2-1, the full variable domain reads ETGVTQSPTHLIKTRGQQVTLRCSSQSGHNTVSWYQQALGQGPQFIFQYYREEENGRGNFPPRFSGLQFPNYSSELNVNALELDDSALYLCASSFSGRGYNEQFFGPGTRLTVL.

This clonotype was counted many times. The CDR3 spells CSARDPGGRPYNEQFF. Written as DNA, the CDR3 is TGCAGTGCTAGAGATCCCGGCGGGAGACCTTACAATGAGCAGTTCTTC. V and J are TRBV20-1 and TRBJ2-1; 7 nucleotides line up with TRBD2. The V gene end was trimmed by 0 bases and the J gene end by 4 bases; junction bases not matched to a gene: 9. Germline V lookup: CDR1 DFQATT, CDR2 SNEGSKA (reference sequence). The CDR3 is 16 amino acids.

V is TRBV7-9 and J is TRBJ1-4, with no clear D. The CDR3 runs to 14 residues. From germline, CDR1 is SEHNR and CDR2 FQNEAQ (reference sequence). The V end lost 5 bases, the J end lost 1 base, and 8 bases lay between the germline ends. As DNA, the CDR3 is TGTGCCAGCAGCCTACAGCTAACTAATGAAAAACTGTTTTTT. This codes for CASSLQLTNEKLFF.

The CDR3 reads CSVEVLGSRAYEQYF. CDR3 DNA: TGCAGCGTTGAAGTCCTGGGGTCTAGGGCCTACGAGCAGTACTTC. This chain joins TRBV29-1 and TRBJ2-7; D not certain. This CDR3 is built from 15 residues. The germline V and J ends were trimmed by 1 base and 2 bases, with 15 bases remaining between them. The V gene's germline CDR1 is SQVTM and CDR2 ANQGSEA.

This clonotype was counted between two and nine times. The chain carries TRBV3-1 and TRBJ2-5, with 7 bases fitting TRBD1. Germline V gives CDR1 LGHDT, CDR2 YNNKEL (reference sequence). V lost 4 bases and J lost 2; bases outside the gene matches: 7. The CDR3 has 15 residues. CDR3 in DNA: TGTGCCAGCAGCCGAACGGGACAGCCACAAGAGACCCAGTACTTC. Protein sequence: CASSRTGQPQETQYF.

Details on this clonotype: This may come from a read error, since a much larger clone is one base off. The CDR3 coding sequence is TGCGCCACCAGCTTGTCAGTCGCGGGAGCCAAAGGTGGGCAGTTCTTC. Translating it yields CATSLSVAGAKGGQFF. J is TRBJ2-1 and V is TRBV5-1; 7 bases agree with TRBD2. The length of the CDR3 is 16 residues. The germline V gene encodes CDR1 SGHRS and CDR2 YFSETQ.

This rearrangement joins TRBV6-1 to TRBJ2-3; 10 nucleotides match TRBD2. CDR1 and CDR2 (germline): MNHNS, SASEGT. V lost 3 bases and J lost 6; bases outside the gene matches: 6. This CDR3 is 15 amino acids long. CDR3 sequence reads: CASSDYTSGTDTQYF. The CDR3 nucleotides read TGTGCCAGCAGTGACTATACTAGCGGGACCGATACGCAGTATTTT.

The chain uses TRBV30 and TRBJ2-1, with D possibly matching TRBD2 (6 bases). This CDR3 contains 13 residues. Germline assignment: CDR1 GTSNPN and CDR2 SVGIG (reference sequence). V lost 1 base and J 9 bases, leaving 13 bases between the germline ends. Here the CDR3 DNA reads TGTGCCTGGAGTGATGGTCCGGGGGTTGAGCAGTTCTTC. As protein: CAWSDGPGVEQFF. The full variable domain, with the rest looked up from reference TRBV30 and TRBJ2-1, is SQTIHQWPATLVQPVGSPLSLECTVEGTSNPNLYWYRQAAGRGLQLLFYSVGIGQISSEVPQNLSASRPQDRQFILSSKKLLLSDSGFYLCAWSDGPGVEQFFGPGTRLTVL.

The chain couples TRBV7-9 to TRBJ1-2; 7 bases align to TRBD1. The V segment lost 5 bases and the J segment 4 bases; nucleotides outside the gene matches: 10. The CDR3 spans 15 residues. Germline V gives CDR1 SEHNR, CDR2 FQNEAQ (reference sequence). Here the CDR3 reads CASSTSGQLGYGYTF. As DNA, the CDR3 is TGTGCCAGCAGCACCTCGGGACAGCTCGGCTATGGCTACACCTTC.

This clonotype is medium-sized within its sample. The chain uses TRBV6-5 and TRBJ1-2; D might be TRBD1 (6 bases). There are 13 residues in the CDR3. Trimming removed 4 bases at V and 6 bases at J, with 12 bases between. Germline V gives CDR1 MNHEY, CDR2 SVGAGI. CDR3: CASSSGQYHGYTF. The CDR3 DNA sequence: TGTGCCAGCAGTTCAGGACAGTACCATGGCTACACCTTC.

This clonotype has a handful of counts. The rearrangement uses TRBV20-1 and TRBJ2-5; 15 nucleotides line up with TRBD2. Germline V gene lookup returns CDR1 DFQATT and CDR2 SNEGSKA (reference sequence). The trim removed 6 bases at V and 4 bases at J, leaving 3 bases unmatched. This CDR3 is 14 amino acids long. The CDR3 DNA sequence: TGCAGTGCCCCGGGACTAGCGGGAGGAGAGACCCAGTACTTC. Protein: CSAPGLAGGETQYF.

CDR3: CSASEISDEQYF. In nucleotides, the CDR3 is TGCAGTGCTAGTGAAATTTCGGACGAGCAGTACTTC. V and J are TRBV20-1 and TRBJ2-7; no clear D gene. Trimming took 3 bases from V and 5 from J, leaving 11 bases between them. Germline CDR1 and CDR2: DFQATT and SNEGSKA (reference sequence). This CDR3 has 12 residues.

The chain combines TRBV7-6 with TRBJ2-3, with TRBD2 identical over 7 bases. The V segment lost 3 bases and the J segment 6 bases; nucleotides outside the gene matches: 12. This CDR3 has 16 amino acids. The germline CDR1 and CDR2 sequences are SGHVS and FNYEAQ. The CDR3 sequence: CASSFSSGREADTQYF. Written as DNA, the CDR3 is TGTGCCAGCAGCTTCTCTAGCGGACGAGAGGCTGATACGCAGTATTTT.

This clonotype rates as medium-sized. V usage is TRBV7-7 and J usage is TRBJ2-2; perhaps TRBD1 as D (5 bases). CDR3 length: 12 amino acids. V lost 6 bases, J lost 7 bases, and 9 bases lay in between. Germline V lookup: CDR1 SSHAT, CDR2 FNYEAQ (reference sequence). The CDR3 region is CASSPTGGELFF. The CDR3 nucleotides are TGTGCCAGCAGTCCTACAGGCGGGGAGCTGTTTTTT.

This clonotype has just a few counts. The chain links TRBV20-1 to TRBJ2-7; 13 positions agree with TRBD2. CDR1 is DFQATT and CDR2 is SNEGSKA in the germline V gene (reference sequence). J gave up 0 bases and V 4 bases, and 9 bases lay outside the gene matches. This CDR3 region has 17 residues. For the CDR3, the DNA is TGCAGTGCTATACTAGCGGGAGGGAGTATACTCTCCTACGAGCAGTACTTC. Translated: CSAILAGGSILSYEQYF.

This clonotype was detected many times. V gene TRBV6-2 or TRBV6-3 combines with J gene TRBJ2-2; 9 bases fit TRBD2. Germline V CDR1 and CDR2: MNHEY, SVGEGT. Unmatched junction bases numbered 10, after V lost 0 bases and J lost 5 bases. The CDR3 contains 18 residues. In DNA form, the CDR3 reads TGTGCCAGCAGTTACTCGAGGGTTCGACTAGCGGATACCGGGGAGCTGTTTTTT. The encoded protein is CASSYSRVRLADTGELFF.

This clonotype has ten or more counts. The chain combines TRBV7-2 with TRBJ1-1; D might be TRBD1 (5 bases). The ends were cut back, 3 bases at V and 8 bases at J, with 16 bases in the middle. The CDR3 is 14 residues long. The germline V gene encodes CDR1 SGHTA and CDR2 FQGNSA. Written as DNA, the CDR3 is TGTGCCAGCAGCTTTGGAGACGGGGACCCCGAAGCTTTCTTT. Its translation is CASSFGDGDPEAFF.

There are a few counts of this clonotype. The rearrangement links TRBV6-2 or TRBV6-3 to TRBJ2-7; perhaps TRBD1 as D (6 bases). The CDR3 sequence is 13 residues long. Trimming stripped 4 bases from V and 6 bases from J, with 13 bases between. Per the germline V gene, CDR1 is MNHEY and CDR2 is SVGEGT. CDR3 sequence (DNA): TGTGCCAGCAGTTCCAGGGGTATAGGCGAGCAGTACTTC. Translated: CASSSRGIGEQYF.

J is TRBJ2-7 and V is TRBV27, with TRBD2 matching over 11 bases. The CDR3 runs to 14 residues. Unmatched junction bases numbered 4, after V lost 3 bases and J lost 6 bases. Looked up from germline, CDR1 is MNHEY and CDR2 is SMNVEV (reference sequence). As DNA, the CDR3 is TGTGCCAGCAGTTTTAGCGGGAGGGCGGTCGAGCAGTACTTC. Amino acids: CASSFSGRAVEQYF.